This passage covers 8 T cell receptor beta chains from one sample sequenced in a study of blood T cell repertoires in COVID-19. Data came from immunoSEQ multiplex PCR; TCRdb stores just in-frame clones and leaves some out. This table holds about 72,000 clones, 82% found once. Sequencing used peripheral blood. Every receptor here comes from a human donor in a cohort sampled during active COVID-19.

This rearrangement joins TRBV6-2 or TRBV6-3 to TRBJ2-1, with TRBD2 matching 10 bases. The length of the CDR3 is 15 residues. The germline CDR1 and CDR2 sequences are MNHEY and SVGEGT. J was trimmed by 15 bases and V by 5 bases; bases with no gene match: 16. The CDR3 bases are TGTGCCAGCAGTCCCTCCACAGCGGGGGGGTCTAGTCGGTTCTTC. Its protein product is CASSPSTAGGSSRFF.

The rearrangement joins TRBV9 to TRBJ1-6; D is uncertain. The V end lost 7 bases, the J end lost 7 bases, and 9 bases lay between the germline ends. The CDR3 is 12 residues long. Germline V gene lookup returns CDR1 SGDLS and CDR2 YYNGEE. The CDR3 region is CASAQTNSPLHF. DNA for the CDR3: TGTGCCAGCGCACAGACAAATTCACCCCTCCACTTT.

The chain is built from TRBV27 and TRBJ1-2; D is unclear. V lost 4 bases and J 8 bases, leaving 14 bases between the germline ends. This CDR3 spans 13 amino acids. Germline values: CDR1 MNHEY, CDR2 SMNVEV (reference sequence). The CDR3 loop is CASSSTAGEGYTF. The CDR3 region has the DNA TGTGCCAGCAGTTCCACGGCCGGGGAGGGCTACACCTTC.

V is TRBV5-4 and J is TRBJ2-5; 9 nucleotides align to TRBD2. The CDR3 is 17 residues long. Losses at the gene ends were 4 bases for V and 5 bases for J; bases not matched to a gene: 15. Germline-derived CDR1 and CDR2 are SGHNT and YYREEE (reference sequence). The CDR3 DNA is TGTGCCAGCAGCCCAACTCCCATTCTAGCGGGGCAGGAGACCCAGTACTTC. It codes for CASSPTPILAGQETQYF.

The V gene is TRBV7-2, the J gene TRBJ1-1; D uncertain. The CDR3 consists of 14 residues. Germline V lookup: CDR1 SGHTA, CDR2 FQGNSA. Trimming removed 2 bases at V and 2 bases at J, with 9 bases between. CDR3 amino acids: CASSLLTYNTEAFF. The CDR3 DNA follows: TGTGCCAGCAGCTTATTGACTTACAACACTGAAGCTTTCTTT.

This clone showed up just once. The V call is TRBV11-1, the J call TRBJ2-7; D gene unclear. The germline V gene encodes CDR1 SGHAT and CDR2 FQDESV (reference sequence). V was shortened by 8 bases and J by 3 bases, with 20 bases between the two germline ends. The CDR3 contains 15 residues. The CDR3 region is CASGSTYSSYYEQYF. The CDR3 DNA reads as TGTGCCAGCGGATCAACCTATAGCAGTTACTACGAGCAGTACTTC.

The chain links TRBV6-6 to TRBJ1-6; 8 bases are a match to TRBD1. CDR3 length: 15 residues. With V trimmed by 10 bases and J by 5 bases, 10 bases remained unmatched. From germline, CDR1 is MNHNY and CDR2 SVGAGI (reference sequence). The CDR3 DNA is TGTGCCACTCTCGACAGGGGCTCGGATAATTCACCCCTCCACTTT. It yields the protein CATLDRGSDNSPLHF.

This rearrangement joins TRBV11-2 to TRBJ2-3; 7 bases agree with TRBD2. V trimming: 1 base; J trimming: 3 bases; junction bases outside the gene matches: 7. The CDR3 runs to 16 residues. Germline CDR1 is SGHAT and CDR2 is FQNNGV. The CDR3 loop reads CASSLVGGGETDTQYF. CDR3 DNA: TGTGCCAGCAGCTTAGTGGGCGGGGGTGAGACAGATACGCAGTATTTT.